The following is a T cell receptor (beta chain) sequence with its context. This clonotype was seen a handful of times. The clone's antigen remains unknown. No base quality information exists; no much larger clone differs at one position. The sample belongs to a study of T-cell memory formation after mild COVID-19 (dated by TCRdb to the early 2020s). About the study as a whole: Most TCR sequence clusters were specific to one of the two donors. T-cell clones expanding and contracting after mild COVID-19 in two donors were tracked by longitudinal TCRalpha and TCRbeta repertoire sequencing. The cohort was made up of two young adult volunteers, one female and one male, who were previously healthy. Results the study describes overall, beyond this receptor: Only a couple of mild cases were covered in the study, and larger cohorts including severe cases with pre-infection samples were considered necessary. Contracting CD4+ clones turned up mainly in the CM and EM memory subsets, whereas EMRA was where CD8+ clones were enriched. Some responding clones were detected in pre-infection memory, suggesting pre-existing cross-reactive memory T cells joined the SARS-CoV-2 response. Clones that contracted from day 15 to 85 showed balanced CD4/CD8 phenotypes, whereas a second wave of clones that expanded from day 15 to 37 leaned towards CD4+. SARS-CoV-2 specificity was not confirmed for the second-wave clones peaking on day 37.

The CDR3 has 14 amino acids, counting the end cysteine and phenylalanine. Kept here is only the CDR3 DNA, which spans 42 bases and is read in frame from base 1. V and J lose 3 bases and 4 bases, and a span of 10 bases separates them. Data came from an Illumina NovaSeq 6000. TCRalpha and TCRbeta cDNA libraries were constructed by 5'RACE with constant-segment primers, with sample barcodes and unique molecular identifiers being introduced. RNA was extracted from every sample with Trizol reagent. Amplification of the libraries took two PCR steps, and the second step added a second sample barcode plus Illumina TruSeq adapters. The libraries were sequenced on an Illumina NovaSeq using 2 x 150 bp paired-end reads. Under the source paper's analysis protocol: Reads were demultiplexed and collapsed into UMI-guided consensus sequences with migec v1.2.7. Using mixcr v2.1.11, UMI consensuses were aligned to TRA and TRB V and J templates and then assembled into clonotypes. A clonotype was counted as expanded or contracted only if both edgeR and NoisET called the change significant, with noise models trained on biological replicates. edgeR calls used a false discovery rate-adjusted p below 0.01 and a log2 fold-change threshold of 1. As an exploratory analysis of dynamics, PCA with hierarchical clustering was applied to max-normalized trajectories of the 1000 most abundant clonotypes. Separately sequenced CD4+ and CD8+ repertoires were used to assign a CD4 or CD8 phenotype to each responding clone. The raw public data were reprocessed by TCRdb itself: fastp quality trimming at Q25, MiXCR clonotype calling, in-frame beta chains only. Each entry merges the rows of one CDR3 protein and shows their most common DNA and genes. It is TCRdb's table, rather than the study itself, that gives the V and J calls and clone size. The sample includes 250,000 to 300,000 distinct CDR3 sequences, with around 15% observed a single time. Around 23% of the sample is taken by the ten largest.

Ficoll-Paque density gradient centrifugation was the method used to isolate PBMCs. The sequence came from a man between 18 and 29 years old who had mild COVID-19 (a few samples of this study predate the infection). The sample titles of this study are shuffled in the database, so cell type and time point are left out; the donor was told from shared clones. Sequenced: PBMCs or a T cell subset sorted from them (not recorded which). Recombination connected TRBV12-3 or TRBV12-4 to TRBJ1-3; the D gene identity is not certain. In nucleotide form, the sequence is TGTGCCAGCAGTTTCTCCCAGATGGGAAACACCATATATTTT. Translated, this gives CASSFSQMGNTIYF.